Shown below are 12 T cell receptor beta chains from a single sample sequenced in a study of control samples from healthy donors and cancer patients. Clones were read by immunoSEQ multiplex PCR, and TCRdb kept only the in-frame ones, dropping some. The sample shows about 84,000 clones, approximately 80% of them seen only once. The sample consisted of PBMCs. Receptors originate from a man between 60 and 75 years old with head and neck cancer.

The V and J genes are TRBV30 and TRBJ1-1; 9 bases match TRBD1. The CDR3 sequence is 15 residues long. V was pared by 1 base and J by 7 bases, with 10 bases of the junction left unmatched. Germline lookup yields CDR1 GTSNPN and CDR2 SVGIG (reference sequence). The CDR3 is CAWSATLQGAVEAFF. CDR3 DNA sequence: TGTGCCTGGAGTGCAACACTACAGGGGGCGGTTGAAGCTTTCTTT. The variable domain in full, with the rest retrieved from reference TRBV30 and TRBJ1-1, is SQTIHQWPATLVQPVGSPLSLECTVEGTSNPNLYWYRQAAGRGLQLLFYSVGIGQISSEVPQNLSASRPQDRQFILSSKKLLLSDSGFYLCAWSATLQGAVEAFFGQGTRLTVV.

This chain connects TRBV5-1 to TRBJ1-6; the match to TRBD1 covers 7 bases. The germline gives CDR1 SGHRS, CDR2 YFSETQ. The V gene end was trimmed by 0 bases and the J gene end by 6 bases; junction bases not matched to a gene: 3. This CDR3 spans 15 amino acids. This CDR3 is CASSLETGRNSPLHF. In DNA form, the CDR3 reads TGCGCCAGCAGCTTGGAGACAGGGCGTAATTCACCCCTCCACTTT.

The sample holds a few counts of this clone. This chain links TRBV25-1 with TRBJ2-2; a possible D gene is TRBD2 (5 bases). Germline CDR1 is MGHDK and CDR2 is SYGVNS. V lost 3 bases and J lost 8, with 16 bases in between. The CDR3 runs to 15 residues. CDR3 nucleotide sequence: TGTGCCAGCAGTGACCGACCACCTCCGGGGGGGGAGCTGTTTTTT. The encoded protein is CASSDRPPPGGELFF.

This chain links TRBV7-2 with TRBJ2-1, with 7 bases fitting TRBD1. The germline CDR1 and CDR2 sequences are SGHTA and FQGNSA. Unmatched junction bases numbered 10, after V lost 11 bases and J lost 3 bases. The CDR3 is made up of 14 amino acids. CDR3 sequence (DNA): TGTGCCTCCGCACAGGGGATGTACTACAATGAGCAGTTCTTC. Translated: CASAQGMYYNEQFF.

The CDR3 DNA is TGTGCCAGCAGCTTTGCGGGAGACAATGAGCAGTTCTTC. It yields the protein CASSFAGDNEQFF. This chain uses TRBV12-1 with TRBJ2-1; the D call of TRBD2 is as the table states it, not checked on the DNA. TRBV12-1 is classified as a pseudogene. The CDR3 is made up of 13 amino acids.

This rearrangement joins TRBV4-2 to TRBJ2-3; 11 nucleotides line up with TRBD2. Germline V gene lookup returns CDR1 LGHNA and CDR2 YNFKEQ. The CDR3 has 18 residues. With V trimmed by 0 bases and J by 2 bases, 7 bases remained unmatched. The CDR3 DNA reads TGTGCCAGCAGCCAAGAGTATATAGCGGGAGGGCCCACAGATACGCAGTATTTT. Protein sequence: CASSQEYIAGGPTDTQYF.

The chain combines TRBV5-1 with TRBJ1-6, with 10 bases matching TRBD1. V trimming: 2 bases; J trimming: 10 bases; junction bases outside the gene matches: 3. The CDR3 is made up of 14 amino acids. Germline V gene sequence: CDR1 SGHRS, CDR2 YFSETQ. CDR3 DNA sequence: TGCGCCAGCAGCTTAGGACAGGGGGGATCACCCCTCCACTTT. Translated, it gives CASSLGQGGSPLHF.

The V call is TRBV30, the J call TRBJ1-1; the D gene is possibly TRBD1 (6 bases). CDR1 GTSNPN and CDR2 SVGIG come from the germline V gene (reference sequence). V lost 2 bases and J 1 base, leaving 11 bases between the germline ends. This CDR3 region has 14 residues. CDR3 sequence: CAWSPTGQNTEAFF. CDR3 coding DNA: TGTGCCTGGAGTCCGACAGGACAGAACACTGAAGCTTTCTTT.

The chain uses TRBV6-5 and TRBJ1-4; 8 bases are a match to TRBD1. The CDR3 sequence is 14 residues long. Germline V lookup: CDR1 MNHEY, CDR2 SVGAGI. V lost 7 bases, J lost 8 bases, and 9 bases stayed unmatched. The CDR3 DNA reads TGTGCCAGCAAAACAGGGGGTCGGGGAGAAAAACTGTTTTTT. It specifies CASKTGGRGEKLFF.

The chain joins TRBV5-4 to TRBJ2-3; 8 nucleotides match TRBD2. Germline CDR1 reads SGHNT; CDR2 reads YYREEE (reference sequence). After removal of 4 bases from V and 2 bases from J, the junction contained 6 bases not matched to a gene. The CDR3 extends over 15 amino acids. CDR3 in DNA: TGTGCCAGCAGCCTGGGACTAGGATACACAGATACGCAGTATTTT. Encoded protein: CASSLGLGYTDTQYF.

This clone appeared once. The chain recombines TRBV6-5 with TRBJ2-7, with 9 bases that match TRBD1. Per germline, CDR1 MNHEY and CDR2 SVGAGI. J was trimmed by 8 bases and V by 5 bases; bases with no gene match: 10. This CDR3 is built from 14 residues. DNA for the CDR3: TGTGCCAGCAGTCACGGGACAGGGCGGCAACAGCAGTACTTC. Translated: CASSHGTGRQQQYF.

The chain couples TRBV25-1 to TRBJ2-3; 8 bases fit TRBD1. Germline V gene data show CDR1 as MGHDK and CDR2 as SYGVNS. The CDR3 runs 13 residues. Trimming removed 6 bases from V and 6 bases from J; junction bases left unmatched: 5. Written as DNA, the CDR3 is TGTGCCAGCAGAAGGACAGGGTATGATACGCAGTATTTT. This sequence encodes CASRRTGYDTQYF.